The clone carrying this T cell receptor (beta chain) was recorded a few times. What it binds is unknown. This record comes from a study of beta chain features in type 1 diabetes. General study findings and limits: The study found moderately but significantly shorter TCRB CDR3s in all four CD4+ subsets of Type 1 diabetes patients. There was no resolution here of whether HLA type influences TCRB rearrangement.

Unmatched junction bases numbered 6, after V lost 1 base and J lost 6 bases. CDR1 and CDR2 (germline): SGHTA, FQGNSA. CDR3 length: 15 amino acids. Of the isolated RNA, all was reverse transcribed, and so the sequenced material was expressed TCRB transcripts. Produced via immunoSEQ multiplex PCR; TCRdb's table is partial and in-frame only. The repertoire holds about 700,000 clones, with over 10% as singletons. The rearrangement links TRBV7-2 to TRBJ1-5; TRBD1 matches 7 bases. The TCR comes from a man aged 18 to 30 with type 1 diabetes. The sequenced sample was naive CD4+ T cells from blood. The CDR3, as DNA: TGTGCCAGCAGCTTAGGAACAGGGGAGGGTCAGCCCCAGCATTTT. This encodes CASSLGTGEGQPQHF.